These 27 T cell receptor beta chains originate from one sample sequenced in a study of T cells in Graves' hyperthyroidism and ophthalmopathy. The investigators amplified TCR beta CDR3 regions from RNA transcripts. HTBI primers were employed in a first-round RT-PCR of the TCR CDR3. Each CDR3 protein is one row after TCRdb ran MiXCR on the multiplex PCR reads. Seen here are around 300,000 distinct CDR3 sequences, 12% to 15% observed once, and the top ten hold 6.5% to 10%. The sequenced material came from blood. All receptors derive from a woman aged 40 to 50 with Graves' hyperthyroidism.

This clonotype was seen many times. This chain links TRBV20-1 with TRBJ1-6; 9 positions agree with TRBD1. This CDR3 region has 12 residues. V lost 5 bases to trimming and J lost 14 bases; unmatched junction nucleotides: 7. The germline CDR1 and CDR2 sequences are DFQATT and SNEGSKA (reference sequence). CDR3 sequence: CSASDRGRALHF. The CDR3 DNA follows: TGCAGTGCTTCGGACAGGGGCAGGGCCCTCCACTTT.

The chain couples TRBV19 to TRBJ1-5; 10 nucleotides agree with TRBD1. There are 15 residues in the CDR3. The germline V gene has CDR1 LNHDA and CDR2 SQIVND (reference sequence). V lost 7 bases to trimming and J lost 4 bases; unmatched junction nucleotides: 7. CDR3 coding DNA: TGTGCCAGTAAGCCGGGACAGGGGAAGAATCAGCCCCAGCATTTT. Amino acid sequence: CASKPGQGKNQPQHF.

Note on this clonotype: This clone may be a read error of a much larger clone one base away. DNA of the CDR3: TGTGCCAGCAAGGGACAGGTACTTAACGCTGAAGCTTTCTTT. Translating gives CASKGQVLNAEAFF. The chain links TRBV12-3 or TRBV12-4 to TRBJ1-1; 8 bases map to TRBD1. This CDR3 region has 14 residues. Trimming at V came to 7 bases and at J to 6 bases, leaving 10 bases not matched to a gene.

This clonotype was seen repeatedly, ten times or more. V and J are TRBV12-3 or TRBV12-4 and TRBJ1-1, with a tentative D call TRBD1 (6 bases). This CDR3 comprises 16 residues. V was clipped by 3 bases and J by 3 bases, with 17 bases between them. Here the CDR3 DNA reads TGTGCCAGCAGTTTCCCGAGGGGGGGCTCGGACACTGAAGCTTTCTTT. Encoded protein: CASSFPRGGSDTEAFF.

In this sample, this clonotype turned up many times. This chain connects TRBV5-8 to TRBJ1-5; 8 nucleotides agree with TRBD1. Germline trimming cut 4 bases from V and 5 bases from J; bases unmatched to any gene: 5. CDR1 and CDR2 from the germline V gene are SGHTS and YDEGEE. This CDR3 is built from 14 residues. CDR3 region: CASSVTGVDQPQHF. The CDR3, as DNA: TGTGCCAGCAGCGTGACAGGGGTTGATCAGCCCCAGCATTTT. Full variable domain (remainder filled in from reference TRBV5-8 and TRBJ1-5): EAGVTQSPTHLIKTRGQQATLRCSPISGHTSVYWYQQALGLGLQFLLWYDEGEERNRGNFPPRFSGRQFPNYSSELNVNALELEDSALYLCASSVTGVDQPQHFGDGTRLSIL.

This chain joins TRBV7-2 and TRBJ2-7; a possible D gene is TRBD1 (6 bases). V was trimmed by 0 bases and J by 6 bases, leaving 6 bases between them. Germline CDR1 reads SGHTA; CDR2 reads FQGNSA. The CDR3 runs 12 residues. Here the CDR3 reads CASSLAGAEQYF. In DNA, the CDR3 is TGTGCCAGCAGCTTAGCGGGGGCCGAGCAGTACTTC. Full variable domain (rest looked up from reference TRBV7-2 and TRBJ2-7): GAGVSQSPSNKVTEKGKDVELRCDPISGHTALYWYRQSLGQGLEFLIYFQGNSAPDKSGLPSDRFSAERTGGSVSTLTIQRTQQEDSAVYLCASSLAGAEQYFGPGTRLTVT.

The rearrangement joins TRBV28 to TRBJ1-5; D is perhaps TRBD1 (5 bases). From germline, CDR1 is MDHEN and CDR2 SYDVKM. The ends were cut back, 7 bases at V and 5 bases at J, with 24 bases in the middle. The CDR3 spans 17 residues. The CDR3 DNA follows: TGTGCCAGCATTCCAGGGTATGGGGCGGGGTACGATCAGCCCCAGCATTTT. Its protein product is CASIPGYGAGYDQPQHF.

This clonotype was seen at least ten times. The chain is built from TRBV6-5 and TRBJ1-6; TRBD1 aligns across 10 bases. This CDR3 spans 17 amino acids. Per germline, CDR1 MNHEY and CDR2 SVGAGI. V lost 0 bases, J lost 10 bases, and 9 bases stayed unmatched. The CDR3: CASSYSSPTGGGSPLHF. CDR3 nucleotide sequence: TGTGCCAGCAGTTACTCGAGTCCGACAGGGGGCGGGTCACCCCTCCACTTT.

This clonotype was seen many times. The chain links TRBV30 to TRBJ2-7, with TRBD2 identical over 9 bases. Per germline, CDR1 GTSNPN and CDR2 SVGIG (reference sequence). The CDR3 extends over 12 amino acids. J lost 4 bases, V lost 3 bases, and 1 base had no gene match. CDR3 loop: CAWSGLAYEQYF. The CDR3, as DNA: TGTGCCTGGAGCGGACTAGCGTACGAGCAGTACTTC.

The rearrangement uses TRBV16 and TRBJ1-2; D is ambiguous. This CDR3 comprises 14 residues. Germline CDR1 is KGHSY and CDR2 is FQNENV. V was shortened by 4 bases and J by 4 bases, with 13 bases between the two germline ends. This CDR3 is CASSPRPSGYGYTF. The CDR3 nucleotides read TGTGCCAGCAGCCCCAGGCCTTCAGGCTATGGCTACACCTTC.

The rearrangement uses TRBV4-1 and TRBJ2-3, with 10 nucleotides matching TRBD2. The CDR3 consists of 17 residues. Germline V gene sequence: CDR1 MGHRA, CDR2 YSYEKL. J was trimmed by 5 bases and V by 0 bases; bases with no gene match: 8. The CDR3 bases are TGCGCCAGCAGCCAAGAAGGTGGCCTAGCGGGAGAAGATACGCAGTATTTT. It is translated as CASSQEGGLAGEDTQYF.

This clonotype has at least ten counts. The chain combines TRBV5-1 with TRBJ2-1; 10 nucleotides line up with TRBD1. This CDR3 comprises 13 residues. With V trimmed by 4 bases and J by 7 bases, 2 bases remained unmatched. Germline V lookup: CDR1 SGHRS, CDR2 YFSETQ. The CDR3 coding sequence is TGCGCCAGCAGCGGGGGACAGGGGAATGAGCAGTTCTTC. Its translation is CASSGGQGNEQFF.

The chain joins TRBV6-2 or TRBV6-3 to TRBJ2-7; possibly TRBD1 for D (6 bases). Germline-derived CDR1 and CDR2 are MNHEY and SVGEGT. V dropped 5 bases and J dropped 0 bases, with 14 bases sitting between them. The CDR3 is 15 residues long. In DNA, the CDR3 is TGTGCCAGCAGTACCGGACAGATAACCTCCTACGAGCAGTACTTC. As protein: CASSTGQITSYEQYF.

In this sample, this clonotype turned up a few times. V gene TRBV28 combines with J gene TRBJ1-5; unclear D gene. Trimming took 6 bases from V and 7 from J, leaving 13 bases between them. Germline CDR1 is MDHEN and CDR2 is SYDVKM. CDR3 length: 13 amino acids. In nucleotides, the CDR3 is TGTGCCAGCAGCCTCTCGGTTGGCCAGCCCCAGCATTTT. It yields the protein CASSLSVGQPQHF.

Many counts were recorded for this clonotype. The DNA for the CDR3 is TGTGCCAGCTCACCAAGGGGATCGAACACTGAAGCTTTCTTT. It encodes CASSPRGSNTEAFF. J is TRBJ1-1 and V is TRBV18, with a possible D match to TRBD1 (5 bases). This CDR3 region has 14 residues. The germline V gene has CDR1 KGHSH and CDR2 LQKENI. Trimming took 2 bases from V and 1 from J, leaving 8 bases between them. Combining the CDR3 with reference TRBV18 and TRBJ1-1 gives the whole variable domain NAGVMQNPRHLVRRRGQEARLRCSPMKGHSHVYWYRQLPEEGLKFMVYLQKENIIDESGMPKERFSAEFPKEGPSILRIQQVVRGDSAAYFCASSPRGSNTEAFFGQGTRLTVV.

This chain uses TRBV5-8 with TRBJ2-1; D ambiguous. CDR3 size: 13 residues. Germline V gene data show CDR1 as SGHTS and CDR2 as YDEGEE. V was shortened by 0 bases and J by 8 bases, with 9 bases between the two germline ends. The CDR3 sequence: CASSLELDDEQFF. As DNA, the CDR3 is TGTGCCAGCAGCTTGGAGCTGGACGATGAGCAGTTCTTC.

This clonotype was observed at least ten times. The rearrangement links TRBV20-1 to TRBJ1-5; D not resolved. V dropped 2 bases and J dropped 0 bases, with 11 bases sitting between them. The CDR3 has 15 amino acids. Germline lookup yields CDR1 DFQATT and CDR2 SNEGSKA (reference sequence). CDR3 bases: TGCAGTGCTAGATTACGGGGATATAGCAATCAGCCCCAGCATTTT. This translates into CSARLRGYSNQPQHF.

This clonotype was picked up many times. The chain has TRBV28 and TRBJ1-5; a weak D match, TRBD1 (5 bases). V gave up 3 bases and J gave up 1 base, with 10 bases separating them. This CDR3 has 15 amino acids. The V gene's germline CDR1 is MDHEN and CDR2 SYDVKM. CDR3 in amino acids: CASSFIGTSNQPQHF. CDR3 DNA sequence: TGTGCCAGCAGTTTTATAGGGACCAGCAATCAGCCCCAGCATTTT.

In this sample, this clonotype turned up many times. The chain recombines TRBV6-2 or TRBV6-3 with TRBJ1-5; unclear D gene. The germline V gene has CDR1 MNHEY and CDR2 SVGEGT. The CDR3 runs to 12 residues. V lost 6 bases and J lost 7, with 10 bases in between. CDR3 amino acids: CASSQPRQPQHF. The CDR3 DNA is TGTGCCAGCAGCCAACCCCGGCAGCCCCAGCATTTT.

This clonotype has a count of ten or more. The J gene is TRBJ2-7, the V gene TRBV28, with D unclear. This CDR3 has 14 residues. V was cut by 3 bases and J by 0 bases, with 9 bases left in between. Germline V gene lookup returns CDR1 MDHEN and CDR2 SYDVKM. The CDR3 sequence is CASSFSWISYEQYF. CDR3 nucleotide sequence: TGTGCCAGCAGTTTTTCGTGGATCTCCTACGAGCAGTACTTC.

This clonotype was seen a few times. The chain carries TRBV6-4 and TRBJ1-1; 8 nucleotides line up with TRBD1. After removal of 9 bases from V and 8 bases from J, the junction contained 17 bases not matched to a gene. Germline V gene lookup returns CDR1 MRHNA and CDR2 SNTAGT. The CDR3 loop spans 15 amino acids. The CDR3 loop reads CARLSRDRPLPEAFF. The CDR3 DNA is TGTGCCAGGCTGAGCCGGGACAGGCCTCTCCCCGAAGCTTTCTTT.

The rearrangement links TRBV24-1 to TRBJ2-1; TRBD2 matches 11 bases. Germline CDR1 is KGHDR and CDR2 is SFDVKD. J gave up 4 bases and V 4 bases, and 5 bases lay outside the gene matches. There are 16 residues in the CDR3. CDR3 bases: TGTGCCACCAGTGACCACCTAGCGGGGGGTTACAATGAGCAGTTCTTC. Its translation is CATSDHLAGGYNEQFF.

This rearrangement joins TRBV27 to TRBJ2-3; D ambiguous. Germline CDR1 MNHEY, CDR2 SMNVEV (reference sequence). The CDR3 has 16 amino acids. Trimming left V 2 bases short and J 3 bases short, with 15 bases between. The CDR3 is CASSLGRQFLTDTQYF. CDR3 coding DNA: TGTGCCAGCAGTTTAGGACGTCAGTTTCTTACAGATACGCAGTATTTT.

This clonotype was observed many times. For the CDR3, the DNA is TGTGCCTGGAGTGGGACAGGGAATTCACCCCTCCACTTT. Its protein product is CAWSGTGNSPLHF. The gene calls are TRBV30 and TRBJ1-6; TRBD1 matches at 8 bases. The CDR3 is 13 residues long. V trimming: 1 base; J trimming: 7 bases; junction bases outside the gene matches: 0. Germline lookup yields CDR1 GTSNPN and CDR2 SVGIG (reference sequence).

This clonotype was seen ten or more times. The CDR3 sequence is CASSLRGGGPGELFF. CDR3 nucleotide sequence: TGTGCCAGCAGTTTGCGCGGGGGGGGCCCCGGGGAGCTGTTTTTT. This chain uses TRBV12-3 or TRBV12-4 with TRBJ2-2; the match to TRBD2 covers 9 bases. Losses at the gene ends were 3 bases for V and 6 bases for J; bases not matched to a gene: 5. The CDR3 is 15 amino acids.

This clonotype was detected ten times or more. The V gene is TRBV6-2 or TRBV6-3, the J gene TRBJ1-1; tentatively, D is TRBD1 (6 bases). The CDR3 has 11 amino acids. The ends were cut back, 6 bases at V and 6 bases at J, with 8 bases in the middle. The germline V gene has CDR1 MNHEY and CDR2 SVGEGT. CDR3 loop: CASSTGSEAFF. In nucleotides, the CDR3 is TGTGCCAGCAGCACAGGGTCTGAAGCTTTCTTT.

This clonotype was recorded at least ten times. The chain carries TRBV3-1 and TRBJ1-1, with D tentatively TRBD1 (6 bases). From germline, CDR1 is LGHDT and CDR2 YNNKEL (reference sequence). V gave up 4 bases and J gave up 1 base, with 10 bases separating them. CDR3 size: 14 residues. The CDR3 DNA sequence: TGTGCCAGCAGCCTTACGGGACAGAACACTGAAGCTTTCTTT. Translating it yields CASSLTGQNTEAFF.